This is a list of T cell receptor beta chains from one sample in a study of immune characterization of retroperitoneal liposarcoma. TCRdb processed the PCR reads anew with MiXCR; each CDR3 protein has one entry. This table holds some 10,000 distinct CDR3 sequences, 30% to 45% found once. Specimen: tumor tissue. The receptors were gathered from a male donor with retroperitoneal liposarcoma. Each CDR3 is given with its conserved first and last residue. The size entry is marked missing in some rows and otherwise reads once, few, many or a size class.

>TRBV11-2|TRBJ2-1|NA
CATVLAGTGVSYNEQFF
>TRBV6-8|TRBJ2-5|NA
CASSYSGARGETQYF
>TRBV6-1|TRBJ2-3|few
CASSTGRQSTDTQYF
>TRBV6-1|TRBJ2-1|many
CASRTLGTSWEQFF
>TRBV6-1|NA|many
CASSYTWNNEQYF
>TRBV7-2|TRBJ1-4|NA
CASSLGREKLFF
>TRBV5-1|TRBJ2-5|NA
CASSSVGETQYF
>TRBV6-1|TRBJ2-1|NA
CASTERKNNEQFF
>TRBV6-8|NA|NA
CASSYRGSSHEQYF
>TRBV6-1|TRBJ2-7|few
CASSSTSGATYEQYF
>TRBV6-1|TRBJ2-7|NA
CASSVDREGEQYF
>TRBV6-8|TRBJ2-2|NA
CASSYSNTGELFF
>TRBV12-3/TRBV12-4|TRBJ1-6|NA
CASRQRQGNNSPLHF
>TRBV6-1|TRBJ2-1|NA
CASSEWGLAGGTYNEQFF
>TRBV6-1|TRBJ2-1|NA
CASREQGASYNEQFF
>TRBV6-2/TRBV6-3|TRBJ1-1|medium-sized
CASTSIVRLVMNTEAFF
>TRBV7-6|TRBJ2-1|NA
CASSLVNSAGYYEQFF
>TRBV14|NA|few
CASSPEQRFYEQYF
>TRBV6-6|TRBJ2-3|few
CASSYFGLFPSTDTQYF
>TRBV6-1|NA|few
CASSDRVEGLYEQYF
>TRBV6-5|TRBJ2-1|NA
CASSSLYNEQFF
>TRBV6-1|TRBJ2-3|many
CASSELSPLQYF
>TRBV27|TRBJ2-5|NA
CASTGGTGGGTQYF
>TRBV7-6|TRBJ1-1|NA
CASSPRGNTEAFF
>TRBV6-1|TRBJ2-7|NA
CASSGVAGFYEQYF
>TRBV6-1|TRBJ1-6|medium-sized
CAGTQGAGGNSPLHF
>TRBV7-6|NA|few
CASSLDGGTGAYNEQYF
>TRBV6-7|TRBJ1-2|NA
CASSYSPAMDRENGYTF
>TRBV7-2|NA|many
CASSWDRGQYEQYF
>TRBV6-1|TRBJ2-3|few
CASSRQGYTQYF
>TRBV27|TRBJ2-3|NA
CASTSGTGLSTDTQYF
>TRBV27|TRBJ2-3|NA
CASRRTGGLTDTQYF
>TRBV12-3/TRBV12-4|TRBJ2-1|few
CATRLAGFNNEQFF
>TRBV6-1|TRBJ2-1|few
CASSEQETQFF
>TRBV6-1|TRBJ2-4|many
CASSSGNQAFSIQYF
>TRBV7-6|TRBJ2-2|NA
CASSLEIAGAAGELFF
>TRBV7-3|NA|many
CASSHGQGASYEQYF
>TRBV12-3/TRBV12-4|TRBJ2-5|NA
CASSLGGLAGDQETQYF
>TRBV6-2/TRBV6-3|TRBJ2-4|NA
CASSPTGEVYIQYF
>TRBV27|TRBJ2-4|NA
CASTMLARMENIQYF
>TRBV6-1|TRBJ2-2|few
CASSLRQKGGGELFF
>TRBV6-1|TRBJ2-5|few
CASSSPGTQYF
>TRBV7-8|TRBJ2-3|medium-sized
CASQTGYTDTQYF
>TRBV6-6|TRBJ2-3|NA
CASRASGPPTDTQYF
>TRBV6-8|TRBJ2-5|NA
CASSEYSISYEQCF
>TRBV14|TRBJ1-1|NA
CASSQLGSDTEAFF
>TRBV11-1|TRBJ2-7|NA
CASSLVRGDSYEQYF
>TRBV7-8|NA|NA
CASSFPRKGATYNEQYF
>TRBV6-6|TRBJ2-5|NA
CASSWRDRASNEQYF
>TRBV5-1|TRBJ2-7|NA
CASSPIAGHYEQYF
>TRBV24-1|TRBJ2-1|few
CATSDLDPIGETQFF
>TRBV27|TRBJ2-3|NA
CASSFERVTDTQYF
>TRBV6-6|TRBJ2-1|large
CASSYRRTGAPQFF
>TRBV27|TRBJ2-1|NA
CASSFRAYNEQFF
>TRBV7-2|TRBJ2-3|NA
CASSTKIRGGSGTDTQYF